These 23 T cell receptor beta chains originate from one sample sequenced in a study of blood T cell repertoires in COVID-19. Data came from immunoSEQ multiplex PCR; TCRdb stores just in-frame clones and leaves some out. The repertoire holds approximately 200,000 clones, with around 89% as singletons. Sequencing was carried out using peripheral blood. Receptors were obtained from a woman aged 25 to 39 with acute or convalescent COVID-19.

V is TRBV4-2 and J is TRBJ2-5; D is uncertain. Germline loops: CDR1 LGHNA, CDR2 YNFKEQ. CDR3 length: 13 amino acids. V was trimmed by 0 bases and J by 5 bases, leaving 7 bases between them. CDR3: CASSQDTWETQYF. The CDR3 nucleotides are TGTGCCAGCAGCCAAGATACATGGGAGACCCAGTACTTC.

This clone was observed once. The chain employs TRBV7-2 and TRBJ2-2, with TRBD1 matching over 8 bases. Losses at the gene ends were 8 bases for V and 7 bases for J; bases not matched to a gene: 12. Germline CDR1 reads SGHTA; CDR2 reads FQGNSA. The CDR3 consists of 15 residues. The CDR3 nucleotides read TGTGCCAGCTCAGGGGGCCAGAGAATTAACGGGGAGCTGTTTTTT. Amino acids: CASSGGQRINGELFF.

V and J are TRBV6-1 and TRBJ2-6, with D perhaps TRBD2 (5 bases). Germline values: CDR1 MNHNS, CDR2 SASEGT. V lost 2 bases, J lost 3 bases, and 11 bases lay in between. The CDR3 runs to 16 residues. In nucleotides, the CDR3 is TGTGCCAGCAGTGAATTCTTTGCGGGTGGGGCCAACGTCCTGACTTTC. Its protein product is CASSEFFAGGANVLTF.

The chain employs TRBV10-1 and TRBJ2-1, with D hard to call. Germline V lookup: CDR1 WNHNN, CDR2 SYGVQD (reference sequence). This CDR3 region has 13 residues. Trimming cost V 2 bases and J 7 bases, with 9 bases left between them. This CDR3 is CASSEEPFNEQFF. DNA of the CDR3: TGCGCCAGCAGTGAGGAGCCATTTAATGAGCAGTTCTTC.

The chain carries TRBV9 and TRBJ2-1; 10 bases line up with TRBD1. The CDR3 has 13 residues. Germline CDR1 is SGDLS and CDR2 is YYNGEE. The V gene end was trimmed by 7 bases and the J gene end by 2 bases; junction bases not matched to a gene: 0. The CDR3, as DNA: TGTGCCAGCGGGACAGGGGCCTACAATGAGCAGTTCTTC. It is translated as CASGTGAYNEQFF.

There are a few counts of this clone. This rearrangement joins TRBV4-1 to TRBJ2-3, with D perhaps matching TRBD2 (7 bases). The CDR3 covers 15 residues. V shed 4 bases and J shed 6 bases, with 17 bases lying between them. Germline CDR1 reads MGHRA; CDR2 reads YSYEKL. CDR3 in amino acids: CASSPTGGRGDTQYF. The CDR3 region has the DNA TGCGCCAGCAGCCCCACCGGGGGGCGCGGGGATACGCAGTATTTT.

The V gene is TRBV28, the J gene TRBJ2-1; D may be TRBD1 (5 bases). Trimming removed 11 bases at V and 0 bases at J, with 20 bases between. The germline CDR1 and CDR2 sequences are MDHEN and SYDVKM. CDR3 size: 16 residues. The CDR3 nucleotides are TGTGCCGTCAAGGGGCGGTCCGCCAGCTCCTACAATGAGCAGTTCTTC. Encoded protein: CAVKGRSASSYNEQFF.

The CDR3: CASSRGQDTDTQYF. The CDR3 DNA sequence: TGTGCCAGCAGCCGGGGACAGGACACAGATACGCAGTATTTT. The chain links TRBV3-1 (or the pseudogene TRBV3-2) to TRBJ2-3; TRBD1 aligns across 8 bases. V shed 4 bases, J shed 2 bases, and the junction held 2 bases outside the gene matches. Germline V CDR1 and CDR2: LGHDT, YNNKEL (reference sequence). This CDR3 has 14 amino acids.

V usage is TRBV21-1 and J usage is TRBJ1-1. TRBV21-1 counts as a pseudogene. This CDR3 comprises 13 residues. The CDR3 sequence: CASSIRLNTEAFF. The CDR3 DNA sequence: TGTGCCAGCAGCATTCGCCTAAACACTGAAGCTTTCTTT.

V gene TRBV28 combines with J gene TRBJ1-5, with 9 bases lining up with TRBD1. Germline V CDR1 and CDR2: MDHEN, SYDVKM. With V trimmed by 4 bases and J by 7 bases, 8 bases remained unmatched. The CDR3 extends over 15 amino acids. This CDR3 reads CASSSLQGAEQPQHF. The CDR3 DNA reads as TGTGCCAGCAGTTCCTTACAGGGGGCTGAGCAGCCCCAGCATTTT.

The genes are TRBV5-4 and TRBJ2-5, with D possibly being TRBD2 (5 bases). Trimming took 4 bases from V and 2 from J, leaving 6 bases between them. Germline V CDR1 and CDR2: SGHNT, YYREEE (reference sequence). This CDR3 has 12 residues. This CDR3 reads CASSPGQETQYF. The DNA of the CDR3 is TGTGCCAGCAGCCCGGGGCAAGAGACCCAGTACTTC.

The chain has TRBV27 and TRBJ1-5, with 8 bases aligning to TRBD1. Germline CDR1 is MNHEY and CDR2 is SMNVEV (reference sequence). The trim removed 5 bases at V and 7 bases at J, leaving 13 bases unmatched. The CDR3 covers 16 residues. CDR3 sequence (DNA): TGTGCCAGCAGTATGTCGGCCAGGGGGCTGGTGCAGCCCCAGCATTTT. Its protein product is CASSMSARGLVQPQHF.

The CDR3 coding sequence is TGTGCCAGCAGCTTGGCACTAGCGTTCACAGATACGCAGTATTTT. Protein product: CASSLALAFTDTQYF. V gene TRBV13 combines with J gene TRBJ2-3, with 7 nucleotides matching TRBD2. CDR1 is PRHDT, CDR2 FYEKMQ, per germline (reference sequence). The CDR3 spans 15 residues. With V trimmed by 3 bases and J by 2 bases, 5 bases remained unmatched.

The chain has TRBV7-2 and TRBJ2-7; 9 nucleotides match TRBD2. The ends lost 0 bases at V and 0 bases at J; junction bases unmatched: 3. Germline CDR1 reads SGHTA; CDR2 reads FQGNSA. The CDR3 runs 16 residues. The CDR3 coding sequence is TGTGCCAGCAGCTTAGCCCCTAGCGGGATCTCCTACGAGCAGTACTTC. Its translation: CASSLAPSGISYEQYF.

This chain connects TRBV24-1 to TRBJ2-1, with D tentatively TRBD2 (8 bases). The CDR3 runs to 11 residues. Germline V gene lookup returns CDR1 KGHDR and CDR2 SFDVKD. V was pared by 9 bases and J by 9 bases, with 11 bases between. As DNA, the CDR3 is TGTGCCACCCGGGAGGGGGCTGAGCAGTTCTTC. Translating it yields CATREGAEQFF.

The chain carries TRBV27 and TRBJ2-1; weak D call: TRBD2 (7 bases). V lost 7 bases, J lost 7 bases, and 14 bases lay in between. Germline loops: CDR1 MNHEY, CDR2 SMNVEV (reference sequence). This CDR3 comprises 13 residues. The CDR3 sequence is CASNGGPSNEQFF. As DNA, the CDR3 is TGTGCCAGCAACGGGGGGCCGTCGAATGAGCAGTTCTTC.

V gene TRBV28 combines with J gene TRBJ2-1, with 9 bases lining up with TRBD2. Germline-derived CDR1 and CDR2 are MDHEN and SYDVKM. The CDR3 extends over 16 amino acids. V lost 4 bases, J lost 7 bases, and 11 bases stayed unmatched. Here the CDR3 DNA reads TGTGCCAGCAGTTATTCCCCGCGGGAGGGCCAGAATGAGCAGTTCTTC. Translating gives CASSYSPREGQNEQFF.

The V and J genes are TRBV19 and TRBJ2-1, with 9 bases fitting TRBD2. The CDR3 loop spans 15 amino acids. The V segment lost 6 bases and the J segment 12 bases; nucleotides outside the gene matches: 15. Per germline, CDR1 LNHDA and CDR2 SQIVND (reference sequence). The CDR3 DNA reads as TGTGCCAGTAGAGACCCGGGACTAGCCCATCTGGGGCAGTTCTTC. Translation gives CASRDPGLAHLGQFF.

The chain links TRBV2 to TRBJ2-7; D is undetermined. CDR1 is SNHLY, CDR2 FYNNEI, per germline. The CDR3 spans 11 residues. V was shortened by 7 bases and J by 5 bases, with 9 bases between the two germline ends. CDR3 in DNA: TGTGCCAGCATCGAGTATAACGAGCAGTACTTC. Translation: CASIEYNEQYF.

V is TRBV29-1 and J is TRBJ1-4; 10 nucleotides line up with TRBD1. Germline CDR1 is SQVTM and CDR2 is ANQGSEA. The junction had 4 bases not matched to a gene; V was cut back by 2 bases and J by 10 bases. The CDR3 sequence is 13 residues long. The CDR3 is CSVEMGQGTKLFF. CDR3 sequence (DNA): TGCAGCGTTGAAATGGGACAGGGGACAAAACTGTTTTTT.

The chain combines TRBV10-3 with TRBJ2-1, with 15 bases that match TRBD2. After removal of 4 bases from V and 4 bases from J, the junction contained 2 bases not matched to a gene. Per the germline V gene, CDR1 is ENHRY and CDR2 is SYGVKD. The CDR3 is 16 residues long. This chain's CDR3 is CAISGTSGRVYNEQFF. CDR3 bases: TGTGCCATCAGTGGGACTAGCGGGAGGGTGTACAATGAGCAGTTCTTC.

This clone was seen just once. The chain is built from TRBV19 and TRBJ1-4; 7 bases are a match to TRBD1. This CDR3 spans 15 amino acids. Germline CDR1 is LNHDA and CDR2 is SQIVND (reference sequence). J lost 0 bases, V lost 9 bases, and 7 bases had no gene match. CDR3 region: CASRDSFATNEKLFF. CDR3 DNA sequence: TGTGCCAGCCGGGACAGCTTCGCAACTAATGAAAAACTGTTTTTT.

The V and J genes are TRBV27 and TRBJ2-2; 7 nucleotides line up with TRBD2. This CDR3 is built from 16 residues. Per the germline V gene, CDR1 is MNHEY and CDR2 is SMNVEV (reference sequence). Losses at the gene ends were 5 bases for V and 6 bases for J; bases not matched to a gene: 12. This CDR3 reads CASSTAGVLGPGELFF. The CDR3 region has the DNA TGTGCCAGCAGTACTGCGGGAGTTCTCGGACCCGGGGAGCTGTTTTTT.